A single sample is the source of the 27 T cell receptor beta chains below, sequenced in a study of CD8 T cells in Susac syndrome. RNA amounts of 0.5 to 1 ug underwent reverse transcription with random hexamers. MiXCR, applied by TCRdb to the immunoSEQ multiplex PCR reads, yields one record per CDR3 protein. The sample has some 150,000 distinct CDR3 sequences; 90% to 95% are singletons. What was sequenced was CD8+ T cells from PBMCs. The receptors originated from a human donor with multiple sclerosis.

The CDR3 region is CSVEGRSEQYF. The CDR3, as DNA: TGCAGCGTTGAAGGCAGGTCCGAGCAGTACTTC. The chain joins TRBV29-1 to TRBJ2-7; D is undetermined. CDR1 and CDR2 (germline): SQVTM, ANQGSEA. Trimming removed 1 base at V and 6 bases at J, with 7 bases between. The CDR3 consists of 11 residues.

The chain combines TRBV25-1 with TRBJ1-1, with unresolved D. CDR3 length: 11 residues. V was pared by 4 bases and J by 7 bases, with 7 bases between. The germline CDR1 and CDR2 sequences are MGHDK and SYGVNS. DNA for the CDR3: TGTGCCAGCAGTGGGACTCTTGAAGCTTTCTTT. Its translation is CASSGTLEAFF.

The CDR3 DNA sequence: TGCGCCAGCAGCTTGGCCTCAGGCAAGATTGACGAGCAGTACTTC. Translating gives CASSLASGKIDEQYF. V gene TRBV5-1 combines with J gene TRBJ2-7; D ambiguous. V gave up 0 bases and J gave up 5 bases, with 15 bases separating them. CDR1 is SGHRS, CDR2 YFSETQ, per germline. The CDR3 is 15 amino acids.

The CDR3 protein is CASSVGWGSYEQYF. The CDR3 bases are TGTGCCAGCAGCGTAGGGTGGGGTTCCTACGAGCAGTACTTC. This chain joins TRBV9 and TRBJ2-7; D is unresolved. Germline V gene sequence: CDR1 SGDLS, CDR2 YYNGEE. V was trimmed by 0 bases and J by 1 base, leaving 8 bases between them. The CDR3 length is 14 residues.

The CDR3: CSVELSGQGTEQYF. The DNA of the CDR3 is TGCAGCGTTGAACTGTCAGGACAGGGAACCGAGCAGTACTTC. This chain connects TRBV29-1 to TRBJ2-7; 8 positions agree with TRBD1. Trimming at V came to 2 bases and at J to 6 bases, leaving 9 bases not matched to a gene. This CDR3 comprises 14 residues. From germline, CDR1 is SQVTM and CDR2 ANQGSEA.

V and J are TRBV5-1 and TRBJ2-5, with a weak D call TRBD2 (5 bases). V gave up 2 bases and J gave up 2 bases, with 16 bases separating them. The CDR3 runs to 16 residues. Per germline, CDR1 SGHRS and CDR2 YFSETQ. DNA of the CDR3: TGCGCCAGCAGCTTCGAGGGTCGATTCGGGCAAGAGACCCAGTACTTC. Its translation: CASSFEGRFGQETQYF.

CDR3 sequence reads: CAWSVGGKLFF. The CDR3 coding sequence is TGTGCCTGGAGTGTCGGGGGGAAACTGTTTTTT. J is TRBJ1-4 and V is TRBV30; TRBD1 might be the D (5 bases). The CDR3 consists of 11 residues. V was pared by 0 bases and J by 11 bases, with 7 bases between. Germline V gene lookup returns CDR1 GTSNPN and CDR2 SVGIG (reference sequence).

The rearrangement links TRBV29-1 to TRBJ2-1; tentatively, D is TRBD2 (5 bases). Per the germline V gene, CDR1 is SQVTM and CDR2 is ANQGSEA. Trimming removed 1 base from V and 7 bases from J, with 17 bases in between. The CDR3 totals 15 residues. The DNA of the CDR3 is TGCAGCGTTGAAGGGTCGCTAACGGGATTAAATGAGCAGTTCTTC. It encodes CSVEGSLTGLNEQFF.

The chain joins TRBV12-3 or TRBV12-4 to TRBJ1-2; D unclear. The V gene lost 3 bases and the J gene lost 8 bases, with 13 bases spanning the gap. The CDR3 covers 13 residues. The CDR3 loop reads CASSFYRSRGYTF. Here the CDR3 DNA reads TGTGCCAGCAGTTTTTACCGGTCTCGCGGCTACACCTTC.

The rearrangement uses TRBV19 and TRBJ2-1; D remains unclear. The CDR3 runs 11 residues. The V and J ends lost 6 bases and 10 bases respectively, with 10 bases between them. Looked up from germline, CDR1 is LNHDA and CDR2 is SQIVND (reference sequence). DNA for the CDR3: TGTGCCAGTAGGTTGGGGTTCGAGCAGTTCTTC. Translation: CASRLGFEQFF.

The chain links TRBV27 to TRBJ1-6; D is ambiguous. The germline CDR1 and CDR2 sequences are MNHEY and SMNVEV (reference sequence). With 4 bases removed from V and 10 bases from J, the gap between germline ends came to 11 bases. CDR3 size: 13 residues. DNA for the CDR3: TGTGCCAGCAGTTCACCTCCGGGGTCACCCCTCCACTTT. Translation: CASSSPPGSPLHF.

The rearrangement links TRBV25-1 to TRBJ2-7; TRBD1 matches 8 bases. Germline assignment: CDR1 MGHDK and CDR2 SYGVNS. This CDR3 has 11 amino acids. With 6 bases clipped from V and 6 bases from J, the junction kept 1 base outside the gene matches. This chain's CDR3 is CASRTGGEQYF. The CDR3, as DNA: TGTGCCAGCAGAACAGGGGGCGAGCAGTACTTC.

The sample holds one count of this clonotype. The J gene is TRBJ1-2, the V gene TRBV9, with 8 bases matching TRBD1. Losses at the gene ends were 3 bases for V and 5 bases for J; bases not matched to a gene: 9. Looked up from germline, CDR1 is SGDLS and CDR2 is YYNGEE. The CDR3 runs to 15 residues. The CDR3 here is CASSARTGIKYGYTF. The DNA of the CDR3 is TGTGCCAGCAGCGCCCGGACAGGGATAAAGTATGGCTACACCTTC.

This chain joins TRBV20-1 and TRBJ2-7; D ambiguous. Germline V gene sequence: CDR1 DFQATT, CDR2 SNEGSKA (reference sequence). The CDR3 consists of 12 residues. The V gene lost 1 base and the J gene lost 3 bases, with 7 bases spanning the gap. For the CDR3, the DNA is TGCAGTGCTAGAGTTGGCAGCTACGAGCAGTACTTC. Its translation is CSARVGSYEQYF.

V is TRBV15 and J is TRBJ2-1; 8 nucleotides align to TRBD2. Trimming at V came to 0 bases and at J to 0 bases, leaving 1 base not matched to a gene. This CDR3 contains 16 residues. The germline CDR1 and CDR2 sequences are LNHNV and YYDKDF (reference sequence). As DNA, the CDR3 is TGTGCCACCAGCAGAGATGGGACTAGCTCCTACAATGAGCAGTTCTTC. It yields the protein CATSRDGTSSYNEQFF.

V usage is TRBV4-3 and J usage is TRBJ2-1; TRBD1 agrees at 9 bases. Trimming cost V 1 base and J 8 bases; bases outside gene matches: 9. Per the germline V gene, CDR1 is LGHNA and CDR2 is YSLEER. CDR3 size: 16 residues. The CDR3 spells CASSQGGTGFFDEQFF. The CDR3 region has the DNA TGCGCCAGCAGCCAAGGAGGGACAGGGTTCTTCGATGAGCAGTTCTTC.

The chain employs TRBV29-1 and TRBJ1-1; 10 nucleotides match TRBD1. This CDR3 contains 12 residues. Germline loops: CDR1 SQVTM, CDR2 ANQGSEA. V lost 5 bases to trimming and J lost 5 bases; unmatched junction nucleotides: 2. DNA of the CDR3: TGCAGCGTTTCGGGACAGGGGACTGAAGCTTTCTTT. Its protein is CSVSGQGTEAFF. The complete variable domain, with remaining parts taken from reference TRBV29-1 and TRBJ1-1, reads SAVISQKPSRDICQRGTSLTIQCQVDSQVTMMFWYRQQPGQSLTLIATANQGSEATYESGFVIDKFPISRPNLTFSTLTVSNMSPEDSSIYLCSVSGQGTEAFFGQGTRLTVV.

The chain carries TRBV9 and TRBJ2-1, with D unresolved. Germline lookup yields CDR1 SGDLS and CDR2 YYNGEE. The CDR3 consists of 11 residues. The V end was cut by 2 bases, the J end by 7 bases, with 4 bases between. Here the CDR3 reads CASSVKNEQFF. The DNA of the CDR3 is TGTGCCAGCAGCGTGAAGAATGAGCAGTTCTTC.

The chain is built from TRBV10-3 and TRBJ1-1, with D tentatively TRBD1 (5 bases). V lost 2 bases and J lost 3, with 16 bases in between. Germline V CDR1 and CDR2: ENHRY, SYGVKD. This CDR3 spans 16 amino acids. The CDR3 is CAISEQGDKADTEAFF. The CDR3 DNA reads TGTGCCATCAGTGAGCAAGGGGATAAGGCGGACACTGAAGCTTTCTTT.

The chain is built from TRBV27 and TRBJ2-7; D unresolved. Germline loops: CDR1 MNHEY, CDR2 SMNVEV (reference sequence). Trimming cost V 6 bases and J 1 base, with 16 bases left between them. The CDR3 loop spans 15 amino acids. CDR3 residues: CASRPLGGSSYEQYF. In DNA, the CDR3 is TGTGCCAGCAGGCCTCTAGGCGGATCTTCCTACGAGCAGTACTTC.

The gene calls are TRBV9 and TRBJ2-3; 8 bases map to TRBD2. V lost 1 base and J lost 1; bases outside the gene matches: 5. The germline V gene has CDR1 SGDLS and CDR2 YYNGEE. The CDR3 spans 16 residues. CDR3 in amino acids: CASSVRHGGGTDTQYF. The CDR3 DNA reads TGTGCCAGCAGCGTAAGACACGGGGGGGGCACAGATACGCAGTATTTT.

V gene TRBV3-1 combines with J gene TRBJ2-3, with D maybe TRBD2 (6 bases). This CDR3 contains 17 residues. CDR1 and CDR2 from the germline V gene are LGHDT and YNNKEL (reference sequence). Deletions cut 0 bases from V and 6 bases from J, with 19 bases between. The CDR3 DNA sequence: TGTGCCAGCAGCCAAGATCTAACTAGCTCTGAAGGGGATACGCAGTATTTT. It specifies CASSQDLTSSEGDTQYF.

In its sample, this clonotype was seen once. The chain links TRBV29-1 to TRBJ1-1; D ambiguous. The germline CDR1 and CDR2 sequences are SQVTM and ANQGSEA. V lost 4 bases to trimming and J lost 0 bases, with 9 bases between them. The CDR3 length is 13 residues. The CDR3 DNA follows: TGCAGCGTTGGAGGATCAATGAACACTGAAGCTTTCTTT. Translation: CSVGGSMNTEAFF.

The J gene is TRBJ2-1, the V gene TRBV20-1, with D possibly being TRBD1 or TRBD2 (6 bases each). Germline CDR1 DFQATT, CDR2 SNEGSKA (reference sequence). The CDR3 totals 12 residues. Trimming cost V 6 bases and J 5 bases, with 11 bases left between them. The CDR3 DNA is TGCAGTGCCCCAAGGGGGGACAATGAGCAGTTCTTC. Protein product: CSAPRGDNEQFF.

This CDR3 reads CASSLVNTGELFF. The CDR3 nucleotides read TGTGCCAGCAGTTTGGTAAACACCGGGGAGCTGTTTTTT. The gene calls are TRBV28 and TRBJ2-2; no reliable D call. Trimming took 3 bases from V and 2 from J, leaving 4 bases between them. CDR3 length equals 13 residues. CDR1 is MDHEN and CDR2 is SYDVKM in the germline V gene.

The CDR3 nucleotides are TGTGCAGGGCAGGGATTCACCGGGGAGCTGTTTTTT. Its translation: CAGQGFTGELFF. The chain uses TRBV19 and TRBJ2-2; D perhaps matches TRBD1 (5 bases). The germline V gene has CDR1 LNHDA and CDR2 SQIVND (reference sequence). This CDR3 is built from 12 residues.

V gene TRBV13 combines with J gene TRBJ1-1; D is undetermined. Germline V CDR1 and CDR2: PRHDT, FYEKMQ (reference sequence). Trimming took off 4 bases at V and 1 base at J, with 13 bases between the two ends. The CDR3 spans 15 residues. The CDR3 sequence: CASSSPADSNTEAFF. The CDR3, as DNA: TGTGCCAGCAGCTCACCCGCCGACTCGAACACTGAAGCTTTCTTT.